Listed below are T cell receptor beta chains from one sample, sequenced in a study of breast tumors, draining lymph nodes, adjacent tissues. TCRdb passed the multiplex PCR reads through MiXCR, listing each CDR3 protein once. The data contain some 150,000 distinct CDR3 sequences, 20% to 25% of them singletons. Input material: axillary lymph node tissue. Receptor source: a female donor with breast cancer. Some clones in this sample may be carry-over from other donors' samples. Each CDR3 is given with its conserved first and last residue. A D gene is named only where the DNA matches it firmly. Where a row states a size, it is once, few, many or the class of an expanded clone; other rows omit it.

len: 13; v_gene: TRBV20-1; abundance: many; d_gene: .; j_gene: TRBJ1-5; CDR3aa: CSARDTGGQPQHF; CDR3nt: TGCAGTGCTAGAGATACGGGGGGTCAGCCCCAGCATTTT
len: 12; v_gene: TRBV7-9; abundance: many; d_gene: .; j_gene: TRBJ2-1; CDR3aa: CASSLADSEQFF; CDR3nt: TGTGCCAGCAGCTTGGCGGATTCTGAGCAGTTCTTC
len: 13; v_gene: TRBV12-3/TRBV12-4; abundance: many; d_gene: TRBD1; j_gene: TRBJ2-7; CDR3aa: CASSDRGNDEQYF; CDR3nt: TGTGCCAGCAGTGACAGGGGAAATGACGAGCAGTACTTC
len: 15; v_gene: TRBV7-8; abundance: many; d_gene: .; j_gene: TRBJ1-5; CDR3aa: CASSLVGGGGQPQHF; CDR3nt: TGTGCCAGCAGCTTAGTTGGGGGAGGGGGTCAGCCCCAGCATTTT
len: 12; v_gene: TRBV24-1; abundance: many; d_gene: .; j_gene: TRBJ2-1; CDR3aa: CATSDLEGKGFF; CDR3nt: TGTGCCACCAGTGATTTGGAGGGGAAGGGGTTCTTC
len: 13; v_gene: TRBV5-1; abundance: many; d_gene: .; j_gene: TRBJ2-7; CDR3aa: CASSLDGSYEQYF; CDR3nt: TGCGCCAGCAGCCTAGACGGTTCCTACGAGCAGTACTTC
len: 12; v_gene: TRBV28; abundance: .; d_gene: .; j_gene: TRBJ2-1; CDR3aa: CASQGPTREQFF; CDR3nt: TGTGCCTCCCAGGGACCAACCCGAGAGCAGTTCTTC
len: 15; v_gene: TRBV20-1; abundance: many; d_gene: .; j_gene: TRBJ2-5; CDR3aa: CSARGPRDGRETQYF; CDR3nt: TGCAGTGCTAGAGGACCGAGAGACGGGAGAGAGACCCAGTACTTC
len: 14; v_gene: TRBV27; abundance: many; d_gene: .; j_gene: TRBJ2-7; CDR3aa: CASSPWGGGYEQYF; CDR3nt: TGTGCCAGCAGTCCCTGGGGAGGGGGATACGAGCAGTACTTC
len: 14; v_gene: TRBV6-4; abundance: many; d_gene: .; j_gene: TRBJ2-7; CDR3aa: CASSDSIRSYEQYF; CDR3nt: TGTGCCAGCAGTGACTCTATCAGGTCCTACGAGCAGTACTTC
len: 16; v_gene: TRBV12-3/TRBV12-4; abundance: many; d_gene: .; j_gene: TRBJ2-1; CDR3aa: CASRSLRGSSYNEQFF; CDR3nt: TGTGCCAGCAGGTCCCTGAGGGGGAGCTCCTACAATGAGCAGTTCTTC
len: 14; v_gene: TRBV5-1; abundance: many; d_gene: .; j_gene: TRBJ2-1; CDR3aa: CASSWGMPPNEQFF; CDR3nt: TGCGCCAGCAGCTGGGGAATGCCACCCAATGAGCAGTTCTTC
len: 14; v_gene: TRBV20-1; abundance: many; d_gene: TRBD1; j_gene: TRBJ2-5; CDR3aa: CSATQSTGEETQYF; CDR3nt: TGCAGTGCTACCCAATCGACAGGGGAAGAGACCCAGTACTTC
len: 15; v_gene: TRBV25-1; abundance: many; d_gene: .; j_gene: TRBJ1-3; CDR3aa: CASSEYKGTGNTIYF; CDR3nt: TGTGCCAGCAGTGAATATAAGGGGACTGGAAACACCATATATTTT
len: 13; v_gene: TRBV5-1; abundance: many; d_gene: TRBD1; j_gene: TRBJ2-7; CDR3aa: CASKTGENYEQYF; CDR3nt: TGCGCCAGCAAGACAGGGGAAAACTACGAGCAGTACTTC
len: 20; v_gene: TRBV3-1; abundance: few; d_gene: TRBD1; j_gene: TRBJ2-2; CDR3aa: CASSPFPGQGGLANTGELFF; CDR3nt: TGTGCCAGCAGCCCATTTCCGGGACAGGGGGGTCTTGCGAACACCGGGGAGCTGTTTTTT
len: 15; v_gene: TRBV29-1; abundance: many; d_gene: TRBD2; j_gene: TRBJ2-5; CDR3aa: CSVELAGGSQETQYF; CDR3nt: TGCAGCGTTGAACTAGCGGGAGGGTCCCAAGAGACCCAGTACTTC
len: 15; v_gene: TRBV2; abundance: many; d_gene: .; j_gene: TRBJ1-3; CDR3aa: CASRDQGYSGNTIYF; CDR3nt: TGTGCCAGCAGAGACCAGGGTTACTCTGGAAACACCATATATTTT
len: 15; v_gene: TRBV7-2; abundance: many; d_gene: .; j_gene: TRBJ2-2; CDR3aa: CASSLAVSNTGELFF; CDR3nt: TGTGCCAGCAGCTTAGCGGTTTCGAACACCGGGGAGCTGTTTTTT
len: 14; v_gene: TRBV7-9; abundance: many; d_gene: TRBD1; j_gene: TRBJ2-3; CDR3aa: CASSRTGGADTQYF; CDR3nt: TGTGCCAGCAGCCGCACAGGGGGAGCAGATACGCAGTATTTT
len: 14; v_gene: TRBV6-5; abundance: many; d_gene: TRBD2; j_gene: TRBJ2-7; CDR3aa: CASSYRVAGDEQYF; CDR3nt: TGTGCCAGCAGTTACAGAGTAGCGGGTGACGAGCAGTACTTC
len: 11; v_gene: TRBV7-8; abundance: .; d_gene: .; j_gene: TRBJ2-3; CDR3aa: CASSLQDTQYF; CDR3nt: TGTGCCAGCAGCTTACAAGATACGCAGTATTTT
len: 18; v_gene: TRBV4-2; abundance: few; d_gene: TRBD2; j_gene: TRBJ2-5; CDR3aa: CASSQDFLKRDSQETQYF; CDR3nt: TGTGCCAGCAGCCAAGATTTCTTAAAGCGGGACTCCCAAGAGACCCAGTACTTC
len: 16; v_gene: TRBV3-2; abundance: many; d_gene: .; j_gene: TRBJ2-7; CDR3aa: CASSQVADRSSYEQYF; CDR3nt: TGTGCCAGCAGCCAAGTAGCGGACAGGTCCTCCTACGAGCAGTACTTC
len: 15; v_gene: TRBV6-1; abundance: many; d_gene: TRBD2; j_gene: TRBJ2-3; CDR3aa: CASSRLAGATDTQYF; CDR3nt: TGTGCCAGCAGCAGACTAGCGGGAGCCACAGATACGCAGTATTTT
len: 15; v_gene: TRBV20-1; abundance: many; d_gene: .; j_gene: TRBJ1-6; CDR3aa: CSAARGIFSNSPLHF; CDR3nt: TGCAGTGCCGCGAGAGGGATTTTCTCTAATTCACCCCTCCACTTT
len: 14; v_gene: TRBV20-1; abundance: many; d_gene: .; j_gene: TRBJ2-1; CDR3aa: CSARGPGNNNEQFF; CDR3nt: TGCAGTGCTAGAGGGCCAGGGAATAACAATGAGCAGTTCTTC
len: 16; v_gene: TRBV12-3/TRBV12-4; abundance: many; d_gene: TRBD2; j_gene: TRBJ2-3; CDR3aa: CASSLSGRGGTDTQYF; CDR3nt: TGTGCCAGCAGTTTAAGCGGGAGAGGAGGCACAGATACGCAGTATTTT
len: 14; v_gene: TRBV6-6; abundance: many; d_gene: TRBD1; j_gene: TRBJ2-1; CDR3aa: CASSYGQGPHEQFF; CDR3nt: TGTGCCAGCAGTTACGGACAGGGGCCCCATGAGCAGTTCTTC
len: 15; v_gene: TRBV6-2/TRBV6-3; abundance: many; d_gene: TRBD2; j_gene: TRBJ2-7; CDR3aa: CASSWRSGRGSEQYF; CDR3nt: TGTGCCAGCAGTTGGAGGAGCGGGAGAGGTAGTGAGCAGTACTTC
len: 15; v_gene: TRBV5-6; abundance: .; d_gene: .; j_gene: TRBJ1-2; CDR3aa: CASGLWGGATGGYTF; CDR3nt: TGTGCCAGCGGCTTGTGGGGGGGCGCTACCGGTGGCTACACCTTC
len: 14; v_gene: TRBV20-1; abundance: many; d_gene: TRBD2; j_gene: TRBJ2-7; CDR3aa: CSASPTSGRYEQYF; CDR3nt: TGCAGTGCTTCTCCGACTAGCGGGAGATACGAGCAGTACTTC
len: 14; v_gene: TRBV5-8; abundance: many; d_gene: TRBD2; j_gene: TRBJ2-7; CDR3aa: CASSVGLANYEQYF; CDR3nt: TGTGCCAGCAGCGTGGGACTAGCGAACTACGAGCAGTACTTC
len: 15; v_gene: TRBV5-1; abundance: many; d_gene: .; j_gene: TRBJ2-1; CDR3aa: CASSLVEPSYNEQFF; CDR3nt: TGCGCCAGCAGCTTGGTAGAGCCCTCCTACAATGAGCAGTTCTTC
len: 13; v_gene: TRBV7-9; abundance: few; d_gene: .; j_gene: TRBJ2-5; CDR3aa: CSSSSTGRETQYF; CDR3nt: TGCTCCAGCAGCTCTACGGGACGCGAGACCCAGTACTTC
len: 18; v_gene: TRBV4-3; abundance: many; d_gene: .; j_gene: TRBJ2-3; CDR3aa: CASSQEGVGGRHTDTQYF; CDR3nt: TGCGCCAGCAGCCAAGAAGGTGTTGGTGGGAGGCACACAGATACGCAGTATTTT
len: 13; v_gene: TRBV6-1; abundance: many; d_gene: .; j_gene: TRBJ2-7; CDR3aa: CASRGDNSYEQYF; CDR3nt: TGTGCCAGCAGGGGGGACAACTCCTACGAGCAGTACTTC
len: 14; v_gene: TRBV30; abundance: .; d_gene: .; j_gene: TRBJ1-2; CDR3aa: CAWSVYGYRDGYTF; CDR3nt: TGTGCCTGGAGTGTATATGGGTACAGGGATGGCTACACCTTC
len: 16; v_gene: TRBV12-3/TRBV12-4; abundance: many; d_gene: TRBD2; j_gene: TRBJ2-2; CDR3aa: CASSLAPGLVTGELFF; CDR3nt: TGTGCCAGCAGTTTAGCTCCGGGACTAGTAACCGGGGAGCTGTTTTTT
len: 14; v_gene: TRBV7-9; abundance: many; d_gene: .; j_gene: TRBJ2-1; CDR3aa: CASSPGSSYNEQFF; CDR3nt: TGTGCCAGCAGCCCTGGAAGCTCCTACAATGAGCAGTTCTTC
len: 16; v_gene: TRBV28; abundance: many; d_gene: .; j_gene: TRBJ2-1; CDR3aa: CATHGPMAGKYNEQFF; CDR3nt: TGTGCCACCCACGGGCCGATGGCGGGGAAGTACAATGAGCAGTTCTTC
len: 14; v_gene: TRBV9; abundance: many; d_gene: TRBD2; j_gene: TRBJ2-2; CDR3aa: CASSRTSGGGELFF; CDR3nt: TGTGCCAGCAGCCGGACTAGCGGAGGCGGGGAGCTGTTTTTT
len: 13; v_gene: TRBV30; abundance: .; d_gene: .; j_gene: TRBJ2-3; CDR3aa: CAWSVGSTDTQYF; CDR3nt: TGTGCCTGGAGTGTTGGGAGCACAGATACGCAGTATTTT
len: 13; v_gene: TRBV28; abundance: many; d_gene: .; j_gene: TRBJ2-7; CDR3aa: CASSFGRVYEQYF; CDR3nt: TGTGCCAGCAGTTTTGGACGCGTCTACGAGCAGTACTTC
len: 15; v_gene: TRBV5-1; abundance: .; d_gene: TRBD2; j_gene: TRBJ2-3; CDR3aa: CASSLTSGRQDTQYF; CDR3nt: TGCGCCAGCAGCTTGACTAGCGGGAGACAAGATACGCAGTATTTT
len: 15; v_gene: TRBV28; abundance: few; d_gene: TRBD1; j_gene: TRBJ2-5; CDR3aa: CASSSQGAPAETQYF; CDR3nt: TGTGCCAGCAGTTCACAGGGGGCTCCCGCAGAGACCCAGTACTTC
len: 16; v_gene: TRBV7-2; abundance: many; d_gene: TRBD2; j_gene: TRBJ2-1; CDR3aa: CASSPGTSGRGNEQFF; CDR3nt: TGTGCCAGCAGCCCCGGGACTAGCGGGAGAGGGAATGAGCAGTTCTTC
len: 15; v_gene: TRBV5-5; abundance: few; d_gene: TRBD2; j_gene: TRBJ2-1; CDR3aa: CASSLLAGDYNEQFF; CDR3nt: TGTGCCAGCAGCTTGTTGGCGGGAGATTACAATGAGCAGTTCTTC
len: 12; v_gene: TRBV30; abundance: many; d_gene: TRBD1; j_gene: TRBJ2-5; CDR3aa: CASGTVQETQYF; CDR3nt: TGTGCCTCCGGGACAGTACAAGAGACCCAGTACTTC
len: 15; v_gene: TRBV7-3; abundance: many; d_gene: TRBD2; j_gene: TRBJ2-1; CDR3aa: CASSRTSGSLNEQFF; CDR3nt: TGTGCCAGCAGCCGGACTAGCGGGAGCTTGAATGAGCAGTTCTTC
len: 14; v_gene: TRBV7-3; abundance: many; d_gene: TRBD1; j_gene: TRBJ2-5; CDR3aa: CASSSTGNQETQYF; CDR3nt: TGTGCCAGCAGCTCGACAGGGAACCAAGAGACCCAGTACTTC
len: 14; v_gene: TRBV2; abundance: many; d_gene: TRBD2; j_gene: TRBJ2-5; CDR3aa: CASSGTSGQETQYF; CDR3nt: TGTGCCAGCAGTGGGACTAGCGGACAAGAGACCCAGTACTTC